The 4 T cell receptor beta chains below were found in one sample sequenced in a study of blood T cell repertoires in COVID-19 (dated by TCRdb to about 2020). The library was prepared using the immunoSEQ multiplex PCR assay. TCRdb provides this immuneACCESS table in a form limited to in-frame rearrangements. Some clones are lacking; in checked studies, under half of them reflect an unresolved V gene, and why the rest are absent is not known. The sample table shows about 240,000 clones, and approximately 85% are seen once. Over 10% of the sample is in the top ten clones. What was sequenced was peripheral blood. These TCRs come from a woman aged 55 to 70 with active or convalescent COVID-19.

To note about this clone: Different DNA sequences within this sample yield the same CDR3. In nucleotides, the CDR3 is TGTGCCAGCAGCTTACAGGGGAACACTGAAGCTTTCTTT. It translates to CASSLQGNTEAFF. The genes are TRBV11-2 and TRBJ1-1; tentative D call: TRBD1 (5 bases). The V gene lost 2 bases and the J gene lost 1 base, with 5 bases spanning the gap. In germline, CDR1 is SGHAT, CDR2 FQNNGV. The CDR3 totals 13 residues.

The chain is built from TRBV30 and TRBJ2-3; 9 positions agree with TRBD2. After removal of 1 base from V and 8 bases from J, the junction contained 13 bases not matched to a gene. This CDR3 contains 16 residues. Germline values: CDR1 GTSNPN, CDR2 SVGIG (reference sequence). The CDR3 spells CAWSGLAGSKAGTQYF. DNA of the CDR3: TGTGCCTGGAGTGGGCTAGCGGGGTCAAAGGCGGGTACGCAGTATTTT. The full variable domain, its missing parts supplied by reference TRBV30 and TRBJ2-3, is SQTIHQWPATLVQPVGSPLSLECTVEGTSNPNLYWYRQAAGRGLQLLFYSVGIGQISSEVPQNLSASRPQDRQFILSSKKLLLSDSGFYLCAWSGLAGSKAGTQYFGPGTRLTVL.

In this sample, this clone turned up a few times. The rearrangement uses TRBV10-3 and TRBJ2-1; TRBD2 is a possible D gene (7 bases). Between the trimmed V and J ends, which lost 4 bases and 7 bases, there was a span of 14 bases. The CDR3 is 14 amino acids. Germline assignment: CDR1 ENHRY and CDR2 SYGVKD. The CDR3 DNA follows: TGTGCCATCAGTGTAGGGGGGGCCCGGAATGAGCAGTTCTTC. This sequence encodes CAISVGGARNEQFF.

This sequence joins TRBV11-2 and TRBJ2-7; the D is unclear. Trimming removed 1 base at V and 0 bases at J, with 10 bases between. The CDR3 extends over 15 amino acids. Germline lookup yields CDR1 SGHAT and CDR2 FQNNGV. CDR3 DNA sequence: TGTGCCAGCAGCTTAGTCGGGTCAAGCTCCTACGAGCAGTACTTC. It codes for CASSLVGSSSYEQYF.